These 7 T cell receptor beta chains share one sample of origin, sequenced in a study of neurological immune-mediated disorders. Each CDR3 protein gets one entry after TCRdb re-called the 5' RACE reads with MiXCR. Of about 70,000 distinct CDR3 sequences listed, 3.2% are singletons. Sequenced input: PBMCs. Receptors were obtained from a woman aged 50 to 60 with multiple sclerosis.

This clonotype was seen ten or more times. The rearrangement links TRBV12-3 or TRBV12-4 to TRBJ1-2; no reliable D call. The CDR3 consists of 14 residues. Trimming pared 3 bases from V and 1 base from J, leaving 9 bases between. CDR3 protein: CASSFSGVNYGYTF. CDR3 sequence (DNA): TGTGCCAGCAGTTTCTCCGGGGTTAACTATGGCTACACCTTC.

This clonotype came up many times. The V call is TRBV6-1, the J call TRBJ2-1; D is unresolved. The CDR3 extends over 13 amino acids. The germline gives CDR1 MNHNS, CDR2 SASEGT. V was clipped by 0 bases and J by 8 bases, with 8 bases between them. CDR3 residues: CASSEARRDEQFF. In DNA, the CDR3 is TGTGCCAGCAGTGAAGCTAGACGAGATGAGCAGTTCTTC.

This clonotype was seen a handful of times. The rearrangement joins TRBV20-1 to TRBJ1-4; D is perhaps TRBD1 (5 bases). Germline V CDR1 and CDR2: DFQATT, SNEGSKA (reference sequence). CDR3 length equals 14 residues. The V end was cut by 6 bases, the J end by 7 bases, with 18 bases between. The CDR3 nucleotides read TGCAGTGCGCGCACGTGGGATCAGGGTGAAAAACTGTTTTTT. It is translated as CSARTWDQGEKLFF.

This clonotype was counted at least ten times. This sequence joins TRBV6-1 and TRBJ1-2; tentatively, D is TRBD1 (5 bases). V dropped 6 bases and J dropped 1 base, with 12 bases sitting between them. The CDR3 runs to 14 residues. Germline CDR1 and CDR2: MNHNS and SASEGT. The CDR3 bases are TGTGCCAGCAGGAGCGGGACTCTTAACTATGGCTACACCTTC. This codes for CASRSGTLNYGYTF.

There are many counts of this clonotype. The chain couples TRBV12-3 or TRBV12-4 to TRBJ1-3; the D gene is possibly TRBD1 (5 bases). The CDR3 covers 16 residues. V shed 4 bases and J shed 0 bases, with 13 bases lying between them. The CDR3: CASSSRFGGSGNTIYF. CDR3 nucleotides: TGTGCCAGCAGTTCCCGGTTTGGGGGCTCTGGAAACACCATATATTTT.

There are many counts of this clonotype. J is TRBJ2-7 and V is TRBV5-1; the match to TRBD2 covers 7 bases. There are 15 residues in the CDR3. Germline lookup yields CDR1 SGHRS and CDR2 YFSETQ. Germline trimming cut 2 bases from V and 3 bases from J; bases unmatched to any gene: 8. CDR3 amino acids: CASSFGDYLGYEQYF. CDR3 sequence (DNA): TGCGCCAGCAGCTTCGGGGACTACTTGGGCTACGAGCAGTACTTC.

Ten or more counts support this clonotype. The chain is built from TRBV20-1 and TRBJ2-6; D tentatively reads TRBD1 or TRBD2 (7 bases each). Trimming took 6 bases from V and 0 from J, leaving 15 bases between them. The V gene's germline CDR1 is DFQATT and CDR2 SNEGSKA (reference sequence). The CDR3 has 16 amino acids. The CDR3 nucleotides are TGCAGTGCCGACCCAGGGGGGGCCTCTGGGGCCAACGTCCTGACTTTC. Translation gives CSADPGGASGANVLTF.